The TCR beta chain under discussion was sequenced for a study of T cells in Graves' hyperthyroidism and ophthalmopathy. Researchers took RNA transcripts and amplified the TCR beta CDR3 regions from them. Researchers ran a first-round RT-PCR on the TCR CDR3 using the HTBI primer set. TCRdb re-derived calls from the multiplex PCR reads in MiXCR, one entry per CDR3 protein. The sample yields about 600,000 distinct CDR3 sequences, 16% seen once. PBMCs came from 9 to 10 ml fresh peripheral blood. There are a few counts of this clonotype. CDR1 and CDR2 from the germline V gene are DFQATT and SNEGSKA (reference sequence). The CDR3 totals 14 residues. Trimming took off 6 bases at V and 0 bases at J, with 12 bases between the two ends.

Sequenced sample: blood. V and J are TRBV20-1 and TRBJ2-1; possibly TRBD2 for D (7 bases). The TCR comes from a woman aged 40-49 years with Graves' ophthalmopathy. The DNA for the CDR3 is TGCAGTGCCCGTCGGGGGGCCTCCTACAATGAGCAGTTCTTC. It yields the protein CSARRGASYNEQFF.